This T cell receptor (beta chain) derives from a study of memory CD4+ T cells and cytomegalovirus serostatus. The CDR3 has 15 residues. V lost 1 base and J lost 4, with 12 bases in between. CDR1 is SGHVS, CDR2 FNYEAQ, per germline. Single viable CD3+CD4+CD8-CD45RO+ cells were sorted as the memory CD4+ T cells. The protocol was immunoSEQ multiplex PCR, while the TCRdb copy is restricted to in-frame clones and leaves out a portion. The sample records approximately 61,000 clones, around 81% being singletons. A remark on this clone: Its antigen is undetermined.

Findings of the study overall: CD4+ memory repertoires contained about 40% of the roughly 150 reported CMV TCRbeta sequences. Median bootstrapped AUC for CMV status was around 0.96 originally, about 0.9 US-trained.

This receptor was identified in an adult in good health and CMV-seronegative. Some clones in this sample may be carry-over from other donors' samples. The V call is TRBV7-6, the J call TRBJ2-3; D remains unclear. Specimen: memory CD4+ T cells from blood. DNA for the CDR3: TGTGCCAGCAGCTTAGGGGGTATGAGCGCAGATACGCAGTATTTT. It yields the protein CASSLGGMSADTQYF.